This TCR beta chain was captured in a study of response to subunit inactivated influenza vaccine. Of note for this clonotype: Its antigen is not known.

The CDR3 spans 11 residues. V dropped 6 bases and J dropped 2 bases, with 7 bases sitting between them. Germline V gives CDR1 DFQATT, CDR2 SNEGSKA (reference sequence). Study-level findings and limits: Authors proposed each seasonal influenza vaccination draws in few new T cells.

Each CDR3 protein is one row after TCRdb ran MiXCR on the RT-PCR reads. The sample has about 540,000 distinct CDR3 sequences, roughly 25% seen once. These same data were also listed under a study on T cells expressing NK-cell markers. That work adds: In generating TCR beta cDNA, 5'RACE template switching with UMIs was used. Out of eight donors sequenced, seven tested HCMV-seropositive and the remaining one seronegative. For several experiments, T cell sorting was restricted to the alpha-beta TCR population by means of an anti-gamma-delta TCR antibody. Of CD8+ T cells, 1.0-7.0% belonged to dominant NKG2C+ clonotypes in several donors.

This receptor was obtained from a man over 45 who received an inactivated influenza vaccine. The V and J genes are TRBV20-1 and TRBJ1-1; D remains ambiguous. The sample consisted of CD4+ T cells sorted from PBMCs, taken about 12 days after vaccination. This CDR3 reads CSAITNTEAFF. CDR3 DNA sequence: TGCAGTGCCATCACCAACACTGAAGCTTTCTTT.